The following is a T cell receptor (beta chain) sequence with its context. Its specificity is not known. The V gene end was trimmed by 4 bases and the J gene end by 3 bases; junction bases not matched to a gene: 5. This CDR3 has 13 residues. Germline V gene sequence: CDR1 SQVTM, CDR2 ANQGSEA. This entry is derived from a study of cytomegalovirus exposure and HLA in healthy donors. It was with 60 Vbeta and 13 Jbeta primers that the PCR ran. Sequenced by immunoSEQ multiplex PCR; TCRdb stores in-frame clones only, minus some. This repertoire shows around 140,000 clones, over 75% found once; its top ten account for approximately 2.4%. General study points: Association of a missense DCLRE1C variant with TCR beta V- and J-gene trimming was reported in a later analysis.

This rearrangement joins TRBV29-1 to TRBJ2-7, with TRBD2 matching 8 bases. Material for sequencing was PBMCs. The sequence came from a male donor in good health and CMV-seronegative. The CDR3 nucleotides are TGCAGCGTTGGAGAGCGGGAGCGCTACGAGCAGTACTTC. As protein: CSVGERERYEQYF.